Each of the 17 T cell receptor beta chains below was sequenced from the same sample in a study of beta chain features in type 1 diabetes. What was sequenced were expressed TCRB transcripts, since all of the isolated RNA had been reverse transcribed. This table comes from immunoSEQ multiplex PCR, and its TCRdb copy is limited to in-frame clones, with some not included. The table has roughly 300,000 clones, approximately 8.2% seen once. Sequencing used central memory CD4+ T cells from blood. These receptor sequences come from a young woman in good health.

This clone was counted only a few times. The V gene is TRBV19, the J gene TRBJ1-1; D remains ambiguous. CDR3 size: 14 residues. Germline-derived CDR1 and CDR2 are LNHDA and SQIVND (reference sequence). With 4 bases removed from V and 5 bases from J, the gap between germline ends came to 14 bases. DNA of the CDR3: TGTGCCAGTAGTACCCAGGCCTACTCAACTGAAGCTTTCTTT. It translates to CASSTQAYSTEAFF.

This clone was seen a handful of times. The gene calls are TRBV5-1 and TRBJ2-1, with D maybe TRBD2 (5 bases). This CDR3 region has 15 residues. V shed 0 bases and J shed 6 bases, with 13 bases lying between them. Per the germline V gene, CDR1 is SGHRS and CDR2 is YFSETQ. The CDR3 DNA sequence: TGCGCCAGCAGCTTGGTGGTTACGGGAACCAATGAGCAGTTCTTC. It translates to CASSLVVTGTNEQFF.

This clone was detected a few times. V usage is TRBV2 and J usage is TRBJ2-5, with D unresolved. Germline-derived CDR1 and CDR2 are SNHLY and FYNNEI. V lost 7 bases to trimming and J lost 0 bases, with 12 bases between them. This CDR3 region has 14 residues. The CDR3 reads CASIKGNNQETQYF. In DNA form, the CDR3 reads TGTGCCAGCATTAAGGGCAACAACCAAGAGACCCAGTACTTC. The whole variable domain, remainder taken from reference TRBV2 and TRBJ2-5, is EPEVTQTPSHQVTQMGQEVILRCVPISNHLYFYWYRQILGQKVEFLVSFYNNEISEKSEIFDDQFSVERPDGSNFTLKIRSTKLEDSAMYFCASIKGNNQETQYFGPGTRLLVL.

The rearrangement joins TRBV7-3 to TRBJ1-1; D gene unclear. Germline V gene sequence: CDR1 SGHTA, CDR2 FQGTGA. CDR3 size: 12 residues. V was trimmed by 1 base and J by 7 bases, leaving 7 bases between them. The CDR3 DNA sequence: TGTGCCAGCAGCTTAAGGGCAGTTGAAGCTTTCTTT. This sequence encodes CASSLRAVEAFF. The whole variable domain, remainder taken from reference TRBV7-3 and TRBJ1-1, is GAGVSQTPSNKVTEKGKYVELRCDPISGHTALYWYRQSLGQGPEFLIYFQGTGAADDSGLPNDRFFAVRPEGSVSTLKIQRTERGDSAVYLCASSLRAVEAFFGQGTRLTVV.

DNA of the CDR3: TGTGCCACCAGCAGAGATAAGCAGGCCGCTGGAGAGACCCAGTACTTC. This codes for CATSRDKQAAGETQYF. The J gene is TRBJ2-5, the V gene TRBV15; D not certain. CDR1 is LNHNV and CDR2 is YYDKDF in the germline V gene (reference sequence). The CDR3 is 16 amino acids. V lost 0 bases, J lost 4 bases, and 15 bases lay in between.

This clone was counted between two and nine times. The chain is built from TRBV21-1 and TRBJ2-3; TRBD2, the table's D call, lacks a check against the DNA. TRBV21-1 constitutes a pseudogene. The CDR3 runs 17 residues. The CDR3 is CASSIQTSPASTDTQYF. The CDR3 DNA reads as TGTGCCAGCAGCATACAGACTAGTCCAGCGAGCACAGATACGCAGTATTTT.

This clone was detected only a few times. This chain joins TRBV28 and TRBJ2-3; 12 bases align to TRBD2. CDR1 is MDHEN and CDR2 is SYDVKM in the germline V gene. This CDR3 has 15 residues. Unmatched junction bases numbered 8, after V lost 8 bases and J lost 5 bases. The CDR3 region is CASLNPGLAGDTQYF. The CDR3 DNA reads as TGTGCCAGCCTCAATCCGGGACTAGCGGGAGATACGCAGTATTTT.

The CDR3 region has the DNA TGTGCCATCAGTGAGATGACTAGCGGGAGCTACGAGCAGTACTTC. This codes for CAISEMTSGSYEQYF. The rearrangement joins TRBV10-3 to TRBJ2-7; 12 positions match TRBD2. Germline trimming cut 2 bases from V and 3 bases from J; bases unmatched to any gene: 2. CDR1 is ENHRY and CDR2 is SYGVKD in the germline V gene. The CDR3 is 15 residues long.

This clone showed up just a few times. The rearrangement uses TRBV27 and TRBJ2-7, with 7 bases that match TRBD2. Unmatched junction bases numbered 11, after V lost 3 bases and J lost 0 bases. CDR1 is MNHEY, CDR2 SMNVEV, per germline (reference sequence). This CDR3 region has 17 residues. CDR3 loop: CASSFLASGKSSYEQYF. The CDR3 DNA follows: TGTGCCAGCAGTTTTTTAGCTAGCGGAAAAAGCTCCTACGAGCAGTACTTC.

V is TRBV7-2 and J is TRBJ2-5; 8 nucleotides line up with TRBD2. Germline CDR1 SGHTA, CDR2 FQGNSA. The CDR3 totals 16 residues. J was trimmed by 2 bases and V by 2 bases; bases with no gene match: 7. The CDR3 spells CASSLSAGGGQETQYF. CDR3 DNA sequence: TGTGCCAGCAGCTTATCCGCGGGAGGCGGTCAAGAGACCCAGTACTTC.

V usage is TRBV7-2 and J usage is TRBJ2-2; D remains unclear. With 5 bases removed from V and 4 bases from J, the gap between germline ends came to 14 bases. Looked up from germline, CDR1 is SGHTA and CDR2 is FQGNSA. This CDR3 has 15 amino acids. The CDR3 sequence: CASSGRITPTGELFF. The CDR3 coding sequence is TGTGCCAGCAGCGGACGGATCACCCCCACCGGGGAGCTGTTTTTT.

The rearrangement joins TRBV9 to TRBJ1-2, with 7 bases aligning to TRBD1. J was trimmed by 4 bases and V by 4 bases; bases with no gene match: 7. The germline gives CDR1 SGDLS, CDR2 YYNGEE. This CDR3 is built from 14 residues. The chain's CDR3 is CASSPTGQFYGYTF. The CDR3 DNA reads TGTGCCAGCAGCCCCACGGGACAGTTCTATGGCTACACCTTC.

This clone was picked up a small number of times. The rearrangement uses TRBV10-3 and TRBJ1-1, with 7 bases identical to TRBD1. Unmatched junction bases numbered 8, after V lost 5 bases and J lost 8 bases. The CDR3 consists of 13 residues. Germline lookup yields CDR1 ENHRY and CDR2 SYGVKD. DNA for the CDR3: TGTGCCATCAGTTACAGGGGATTCTCGGAAGCTTTCTTT. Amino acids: CAISYRGFSEAFF.

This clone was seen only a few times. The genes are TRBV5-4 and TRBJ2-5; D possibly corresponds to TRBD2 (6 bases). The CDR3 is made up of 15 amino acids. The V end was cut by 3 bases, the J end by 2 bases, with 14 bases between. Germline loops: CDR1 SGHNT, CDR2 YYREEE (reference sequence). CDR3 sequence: CASSSYRDSQETQYF. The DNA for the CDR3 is TGTGCCAGCAGCTCCTACCGGGACTCTCAAGAGACCCAGTACTTC.

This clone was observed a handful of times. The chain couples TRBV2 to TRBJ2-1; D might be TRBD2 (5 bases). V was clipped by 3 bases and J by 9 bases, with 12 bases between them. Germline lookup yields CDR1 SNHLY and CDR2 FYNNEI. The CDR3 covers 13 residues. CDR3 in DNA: TGTGCCAGCAGTGATGTAGCGTCTAGTGAGCAGTTCTTC. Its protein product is CASSDVASSEQFF.

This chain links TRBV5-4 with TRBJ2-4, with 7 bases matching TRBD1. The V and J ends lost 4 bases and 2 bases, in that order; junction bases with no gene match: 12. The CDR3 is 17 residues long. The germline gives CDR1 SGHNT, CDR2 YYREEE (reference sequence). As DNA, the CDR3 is TGTGCCAGCAGCCTAATGTACCCACAGGGGTCCAAAAACATTCAGTACTTC. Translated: CASSLMYPQGSKNIQYF.

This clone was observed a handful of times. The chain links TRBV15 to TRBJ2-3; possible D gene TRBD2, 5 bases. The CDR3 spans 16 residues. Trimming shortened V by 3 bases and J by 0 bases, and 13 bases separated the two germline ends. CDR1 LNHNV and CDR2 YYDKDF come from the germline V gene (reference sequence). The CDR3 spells CATSRRSGSSTDTQYF. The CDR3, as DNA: TGTGCCACCAGCAGGCGGAGCGGATCTAGCACAGATACGCAGTATTTT. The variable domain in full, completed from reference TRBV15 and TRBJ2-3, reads DAMVIQNPRYQVTQFGKPVTLSCSQTLNHNVMYWYQQKSSQAPKLLFHYYDKDFNNEADTPDNFQSRRPNTSFCFLDIRSPGLGDTAMYLCATSRRSGSSTDTQYFGPGTRLTVL.